These 29 T cell receptor beta chains came from one sample sequenced in a study of T cell responses to AZD1222 COVID-19 vaccine. TCRdb's table, derived via immunoSEQ multiplex PCR, lists solely in-frame clones and lacks some. The table shows 100,000 to 150,000 clones, with approximately 92% occurring only once. Source: peripheral blood, taken 28 days after the second dose of the MenACWY control vaccine. The receptors derive from an adult who received the MenACWY meningococcal vaccine as a control.

This sequence joins TRBV12-2 and TRBJ2-7; the table names TRBD1, a call not compared with the DNA. TRBV12-2 is given as a pseudogene. This CDR3 is 17 amino acids long. CDR3 in amino acids: CASRLAVGQGRRYEQYV. In DNA form, the CDR3 reads TGTGCAAGTCGCTTAGCTGTCGGACAGGGAAGAAGATACGAGCAGTACGTC.

This rearrangement joins TRBV6-5 to TRBJ2-1; TRBD2 matches 10 bases. Germline CDR1 reads MNHEY; CDR2 reads SVGAGI. The ends lost 2 bases at V and 8 bases at J; junction bases unmatched: 6. This CDR3 is built from 15 residues. In DNA form, the CDR3 reads TGTGCCAGCAGTTACGGGGATAGCGGGGGGTATGAGCAGTTCTTC. Translation gives CASSYGDSGGYEQFF.

The chain combines TRBV10-3 with TRBJ2-7; D tentatively reads TRBD1 or TRBD2 (5 bases each). Trimming removed 2 bases from V and 0 bases from J, with 8 bases in between. Germline V gene data show CDR1 as ENHRY and CDR2 as SYGVKD. The CDR3 contains 14 residues. The CDR3 DNA follows: TGTGCCATCAGTGAGGGGGACGGCTCCTACGAGCAGTACTTC. It translates to CAISEGDGSYEQYF.

The CDR3 nucleotides are TGTGCCAGCAGTTACTCGAATGAGAACTACGAGCAGTACTTC. This gives the protein CASSYSNENYEQYF. The chain is built from TRBV6-5 and TRBJ2-7; unclear D gene. Trimming shortened V by 0 bases and J by 3 bases, and 9 bases separated the two germline ends. CDR1 and CDR2 (germline): MNHEY, SVGAGI. The CDR3 contains 14 residues.

This chain uses TRBV19 with TRBJ2-2; 12 bases fit TRBD2. The V gene's germline CDR1 is LNHDA and CDR2 SQIVND (reference sequence). The CDR3 contains 14 residues. V dropped 7 bases and J dropped 7; count of bases not matched to a gene: 4. The CDR3 region is CASTLAGGVGELFF. DNA of the CDR3: TGTGCCAGTACGCTAGCGGGAGGGGTCGGGGAGCTGTTTTTT.

This clone was observed a handful of times. This chain connects TRBV5-6 to TRBJ1-5; D is uncertain. V was shortened by 3 bases and J by 5 bases, with 6 bases between the two germline ends. The CDR3 spans 12 residues. Germline V gives CDR1 SGHDT, CDR2 YYEEEE. The CDR3 loop reads CASSSLDQPQHF. For the CDR3, the DNA is TGTGCCAGCAGCTCCCTGGATCAGCCCCAGCATTTT.

The chain joins TRBV13 to TRBJ2-2; no clear D gene. This CDR3 has 14 residues. Germline V gene data show CDR1 as PRHDT and CDR2 as FYEKMQ (reference sequence). V dropped 4 bases and J dropped 6 bases, with 12 bases sitting between them. In DNA form, the CDR3 reads TGTGCCAGCAGCTCCGACACGGGCGCCGGGGAGCTGTTTTTT. Residues: CASSSDTGAGELFF.

CDR3 DNA: TGTGCCAGCAGTGTCTACCAGGGCTCCTACGAGCAGTACTTC. It codes for CASSVYQGSYEQYF. V gene TRBV6-4 combines with J gene TRBJ2-7, with D perhaps TRBD1 (5 bases). Germline CDR1 reads MRHNA; CDR2 reads SNTAGT. The CDR3 length is 14 residues. Deletions cut 4 bases from V and 0 bases from J, with 10 bases between.

The rearrangement joins TRBV2 to TRBJ2-7; 9 nucleotides align to TRBD1. The CDR3 covers 14 residues. Germline loops: CDR1 SNHLY, CDR2 FYNNEI. Trimming cost V 6 bases and J 8 bases; bases outside gene matches: 11. The DNA of the CDR3 is TGTGCCAGCAGCTCTTCACAGGGGGCAGTGCAGCAGTACGTC. It encodes CASSSSQGAVQQYV.

This clone has ten or more counts. This sequence joins TRBV4-2 and TRBJ2-3, with TRBD2 identical over 13 bases. The trim removed 0 bases at V and 3 bases at J, leaving 12 bases unmatched. The CDR3 spans 20 residues. Germline V gene data show CDR1 as LGHNA and CDR2 as YNFKEQ. For the CDR3, the DNA is TGTGCCAGCAGCCAAGATGTCACACTTTCGACTAGCGGGAGGACAGATACGCAGTATTTT. It specifies CASSQDVTLSTSGRTDTQYF.

The J gene is TRBJ1-2, the V gene TRBV28; possible D gene TRBD1, 5 bases. With 6 bases removed from V and 8 bases from J, the gap between germline ends came to 19 bases. CDR3 length: 14 residues. Germline V gene lookup returns CDR1 MDHEN and CDR2 SYDVKM. The CDR3 sequence is CASREGVMALGYTF. CDR3 sequence (DNA): TGTGCCAGCAGGGAAGGGGTCATGGCTCTAGGCTACACCTTC.

The chain recombines TRBV7-9 with TRBJ1-1; possible D gene TRBD1, 6 bases. Germline-derived CDR1 and CDR2 are SEHNR and FQNEAQ (reference sequence). This CDR3 is 14 amino acids long. Trimming pared 0 bases from V and 4 bases from J, leaving 9 bases between. The CDR3 loop is CASSLAQGGTEAFF. The CDR3 DNA reads as TGTGCCAGCAGCTTAGCGCAAGGGGGCACTGAAGCTTTCTTT.

The V call is TRBV5-1, the J call TRBJ2-7, with a tentative D call TRBD1 (5 bases). In germline, CDR1 is SGHRS, CDR2 YFSETQ. Trimming stripped 1 base from V and 4 bases from J, with 12 bases between. CDR3 length: 14 amino acids. The CDR3 nucleotides are TGCGCCAGCAGCTTGTCTGGGGCGGTATACGAGCAGTACTTC. This sequence encodes CASSLSGAVYEQYF.

Here the CDR3 DNA reads TGTGCCAGCAGCTTATCTCGGACGGCGGAGAATGAGCAGTTCTTC. Translating it yields CASSLSRTAENEQFF. The V gene is TRBV7-3, the J gene TRBJ2-1; D is unclear. Germline CDR1 SGHTA, CDR2 FQGTGA. This CDR3 region has 15 residues. Trimming pared 2 bases from V and 7 bases from J, leaving 15 bases between.

The rearrangement joins TRBV24-1 to TRBJ1-4; D is uncertain. The CDR3 extends over 15 amino acids. In germline, CDR1 is KGHDR, CDR2 SFDVKD. V was cut by 7 bases and J by 3 bases, with 14 bases left in between. The CDR3 DNA is TGTGCCACCAGCGGCGGCGGACGACCTAATGAAAAACTGTTTTTT. Its protein is CATSGGGRPNEKLFF.

In regard to this clone: Other DNA sequences in the sample encode the same CDR3. The rearrangement links TRBV5-4 to TRBJ2-3, with 7 bases lining up with TRBD2. Germline CDR1 SGHNT, CDR2 YYREEE (reference sequence). V gave up 1 base and J gave up 6 bases; unmatched junction bases: 5. The CDR3 spans 14 residues. The CDR3 region is CASSLNGGTDTQYF. In nucleotides, the CDR3 is TGTGCCAGCAGCTTGAACGGGGGGACGGATACGCAGTATTTT.

The rearrangement links TRBV11-2 to TRBJ2-5, with D uncertain. The CDR3 runs 14 residues. Trimming removed 1 base from V and 4 bases from J, with 10 bases in between. CDR1 is SGHAT and CDR2 is FQNNGV in the germline V gene. The CDR3 nucleotides read TGTGCCAGCAGCTTAGGTCGGGTCCCAGAGACCCAGTACTTC. Protein product: CASSLGRVPETQYF.

The V and J genes are TRBV14 and TRBJ1-6; tentative D call: TRBD1 (5 bases). The CDR3 runs 13 residues. CDR1 is SGHDN and CDR2 is FVKESK in the germline V gene. V was trimmed by 8 bases and J by 7 bases, leaving 12 bases between them. CDR3 region: CASARGVNSPLHF. The CDR3 DNA is TGTGCCAGCGCTAGAGGGGTGAATTCACCCCTCCACTTT.

The gene calls are TRBV6-2 or TRBV6-3 and TRBJ1-2; the D is unclear. The CDR3 covers 13 residues. The V end was cut by 4 bases, the J end by 1 base, with 7 bases between. Germline values: CDR1 MNHEY, CDR2 SVGEGT. CDR3 amino acids: CASSFSDNYGYTF. In nucleotides, the CDR3 is TGTGCCAGCAGTTTTTCCGATAACTATGGCTACACCTTC.

V gene TRBV2 combines with J gene TRBJ2-3; TRBD2 agrees at 7 bases. Germline V gene sequence: CDR1 SNHLY, CDR2 FYNNEI. J was trimmed by 2 bases and V by 0 bases; bases with no gene match: 5. This CDR3 is built from 16 residues. CDR3 DNA sequence: TGTGCCAGCAGTGAAGCGCGACTAGCTCTCACAGATACGCAGTATTTT. This translates into CASSEARLALTDTQYF.

The V and J genes are TRBV15 and TRBJ2-1; 10 bases map to TRBD2. Unmatched junction bases numbered 10, after V lost 1 base and J lost 4 bases. Germline CDR1 is LNHNV and CDR2 is YYDKDF (reference sequence). The CDR3 runs to 18 residues. CDR3 in DNA: TGTGCCACCAGCAGAGGGGCCTCTAGCGGGAGTATATACAATGAGCAGTTCTTC. It is translated as CATSRGASSGSIYNEQFF.

This sequence joins TRBV5-4 and TRBJ2-2, with TRBD2 matching 10 bases. Germline CDR1 SGHNT, CDR2 YYREEE (reference sequence). V lost 3 bases to trimming and J lost 5 bases; unmatched junction nucleotides: 7. CDR3 length: 16 residues. The CDR3 region is CASSSGLAKGTGELFF. CDR3 nucleotides: TGTGCCAGCAGCTCGGGACTAGCGAAGGGAACCGGGGAGCTGTTTTTT.

The genes are TRBV29-1 and TRBJ1-1, with 7 bases lining up with TRBD1. CDR3 length: 12 amino acids. The V gene's germline CDR1 is SQVTM and CDR2 ANQGSEA. Trimming removed 2 bases from V and 6 bases from J; junction bases left unmatched: 3. The chain's CDR3 is CSVEKGAAEAFF. The CDR3, as DNA: TGCAGCGTTGAAAAGGGGGCAGCTGAAGCTTTCTTT.

V and J are TRBV15 and TRBJ1-5; 8 positions match TRBD1. Losses at the gene ends were 4 bases for V and 7 bases for J; bases not matched to a gene: 9. The CDR3 is 15 amino acids. Germline V CDR1 and CDR2: LNHNV, YYDKDF (reference sequence). This CDR3 reads CATSKWTGSSQPQHF. The CDR3 region has the DNA TGTGCCACCAGCAAATGGACAGGGTCATCACAGCCCCAGCATTTT. The full variable domain, with the rest looked up from reference TRBV15 and TRBJ1-5, is DAMVIQNPRYQVTQFGKPVTLSCSQTLNHNVMYWYQQKSSQAPKLLFHYYDKDFNNEADTPDNFQSRRPNTSFCFLDIRSPGLGDTAMYLCATSKWTGSSQPQHFGDGTRLSIL.

This clone was observed a single time. V gene TRBV4-1 combines with J gene TRBJ2-5; maybe TRBD1 (7 bases). The CDR3 has 15 residues. Trimming removed 3 bases from V and 5 bases from J, with 16 bases in between. Germline V gene data show CDR1 as MGHRA and CDR2 as YSYEKL. The CDR3 DNA follows: TGCGCCAGCAGCCAGGGAACAGGGGCGGGGGAGACCCAGTACTTC. As protein: CASSQGTGAGETQYF.

V and J are TRBV19 and TRBJ2-5, with unresolved D. CDR3 length equals 8 residues. Germline V CDR1 and CDR2: LNHDA, SQIVND (reference sequence). V was clipped by 10 bases and J by 5 bases, with 2 bases between them. The CDR3 DNA follows: TGTGCCACTGAGACCCAGTACTTC. Its protein is CATETQYF.

V is TRBV7-8 and J is TRBJ2-3; 13 bases line up with TRBD2. This CDR3 comprises 19 residues. Losses at the gene ends were 1 base for V and 0 bases for J; bases not matched to a gene: 7. CDR1 is SGHVS, CDR2 FQNEAQ, per germline. CDR3 DNA sequence: TGTGCCAGCAGCTTAGAGGGACTAGCGGGACCGATTAGCACAGATACGCAGTATTTT. It specifies CASSLEGLAGPISTDTQYF.

This rearrangement joins TRBV21-1 to TRBJ2-3; TRBD2, the table's D call, lacks a check against the DNA. TRBV21-1 constitutes a pseudogene. The CDR3 contains 16 residues. CDR3 nucleotides: TGTGCCAGCAGCAAATTTAGCGGGGCTACGGCAGATACGCAGTATTTT. Protein product: CASSKFSGATADTQYF.

The chain couples TRBV28 to TRBJ1-2; no definite D call. This CDR3 region has 13 residues. Germline V gene sequence: CDR1 MDHEN, CDR2 SYDVKM. V lost 3 bases, J lost 4 bases, and 9 bases lay in between. The CDR3 sequence: CASSLVRIYGYTF. The DNA of the CDR3 is TGTGCCAGCAGTTTGGTCAGGATCTATGGCTACACCTTC.